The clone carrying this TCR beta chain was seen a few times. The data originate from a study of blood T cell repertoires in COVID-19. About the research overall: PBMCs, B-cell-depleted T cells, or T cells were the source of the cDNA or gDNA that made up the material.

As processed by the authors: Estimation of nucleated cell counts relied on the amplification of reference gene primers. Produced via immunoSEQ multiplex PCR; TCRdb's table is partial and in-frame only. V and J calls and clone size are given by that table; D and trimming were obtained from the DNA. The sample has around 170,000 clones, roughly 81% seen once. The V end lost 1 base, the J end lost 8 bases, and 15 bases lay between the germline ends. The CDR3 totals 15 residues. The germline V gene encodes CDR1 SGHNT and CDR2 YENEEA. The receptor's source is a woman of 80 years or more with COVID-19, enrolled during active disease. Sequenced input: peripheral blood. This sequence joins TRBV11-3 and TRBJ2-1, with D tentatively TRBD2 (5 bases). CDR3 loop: CASSLGRRWTDEQFF. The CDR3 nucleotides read TGTGCCAGCAGCTTAGGGAGGAGATGGACGGATGAGCAGTTCTTC.